Listed here are 9 T cell receptor beta chains from one sample, sequenced in a study of cytomegalovirus exposure and HLA in healthy donors. Some clones are missing from TCRdb's copy, which holds only in-frame ones; the method was immunoSEQ multiplex PCR. The data show a few hundred thousand clones, around 90% seen once. What was sequenced was PBMCs. The receptors stem from a man between 25 and 39 years old in good health and CMV-seronegative.

This clone has just one count. This chain uses TRBV27 with TRBJ1-2; 7 bases align to TRBD1. Germline CDR1 and CDR2: MNHEY and SMNVEV (reference sequence). The CDR3 is made up of 14 amino acids. With V trimmed by 4 bases and J by 2 bases, 4 bases remained unmatched. CDR3 DNA: TGTGCCAGCAGTTCCCGACAGGGAAACTATGGCTACACCTTC. This codes for CASSSRQGNYGYTF.

The chain couples TRBV18 to TRBJ2-1; no clear D gene. This CDR3 contains 16 residues. Germline-derived CDR1 and CDR2 are KGHSH and LQKENI. Trimming removed 3 bases from V and 6 bases from J, with 18 bases in between. CDR3 sequence (DNA): TGTGCCAGCTCACCCCGGAGAGCCCCAACGGGCAATGAGCAGTTCTTC. Encoded protein: CASSPRRAPTGNEQFF.

The CDR3 sequence is CASSPSGTVSNQPQHF. CDR3 sequence (DNA): TGTGCCAGCAGTCCTTCCGGGACAGTTAGCAATCAGCCCCAGCATTTT. The chain combines TRBV27 with TRBJ1-5; 7 bases align to TRBD1. J gave up 0 bases and V 5 bases, and 7 bases lay outside the gene matches. Germline assignment: CDR1 MNHEY and CDR2 SMNVEV (reference sequence). The CDR3 is 16 residues long.

This rearrangement joins TRBV6-6 to TRBJ2-7, with D maybe TRBD1 (5 bases). This CDR3 spans 15 amino acids. Germline V lookup: CDR1 MNHNY, CDR2 SVGAGI (reference sequence). With 4 bases removed from V and 0 bases from J, the gap between germline ends came to 13 bases. The CDR3 loop is CASSSNGASSYEQYF. CDR3 sequence (DNA): TGTGCCAGCAGTTCGAATGGGGCCTCCTCCTACGAGCAGTACTTC.

The chain carries TRBV5-1 and TRBJ2-5; the match to TRBD1 covers 7 bases. The germline CDR1 and CDR2 sequences are SGHRS and YFSETQ. The CDR3 is made up of 15 amino acids. V was clipped by 3 bases and J by 4 bases; unmatched bases: 9. DNA of the CDR3: TGCGCCAGCAGCTCCGGGACAGTCCCCCGAGAGACCCAGTACTTC. It translates to CASSSGTVPRETQYF. Full variable domain (outside the CDR3, taken from reference TRBV5-1 and TRBJ2-5): KAGVTQTPRYLIKTRGQQVTLSCSPISGHRSVSWYQQTPGQGLQFLFEYFSETQRNKGNFPGRFSGRQFSNSRSEMNVSTLELGDSALYLCASSSGTVPRETQYFGPGTRLLVL.

Here the CDR3 DNA reads TGTGCCAGCAGGTCGACTCTAGCCCAAGAGACCCAGTACTTC. Translation: CASRSTLAQETQYF. The chain links TRBV6-1 to TRBJ2-5, with TRBD2 as a possible D gene (5 bases). CDR1 and CDR2 (germline): MNHNS, SASEGT. V was clipped by 6 bases and J by 1 base, with 12 bases between them. This CDR3 region has 14 residues.

This chain connects TRBV5-8 to TRBJ1-5; the D gene is possibly TRBD1 (5 bases). Germline assignment: CDR1 SGHTS and CDR2 YDEGEE. Between the trimmed V and J ends, which lost 4 bases and 0 bases, there was a span of 11 bases. The CDR3 covers 15 residues. The chain's CDR3 is CASSTGMGSNQPQHF. The DNA for the CDR3 is TGTGCCAGCAGCACAGGAATGGGTAGCAATCAGCCCCAGCATTTT.

The rearrangement joins TRBV20-1 to TRBJ2-3; D ambiguous. Looked up from germline, CDR1 is DFQATT and CDR2 is SNEGSKA (reference sequence). V was pared by 6 bases and J by 6 bases, with 10 bases between. The CDR3 contains 11 residues. CDR3 nucleotide sequence: TGCAGTGCAGCCGATTTTGATACGCAGTATTTT. Residues: CSAADFDTQYF.

The J gene is TRBJ1-3, the V gene TRBV4-3, with D possibly TRBD1 on 5 matching bases. The CDR3 has 15 amino acids. Trimming pared 2 bases from V and 0 bases from J, leaving 8 bases between. Germline V gene lookup returns CDR1 LGHNA and CDR2 YSLEER. The CDR3 region is CASSQHDSSGNTIYF. The DNA for the CDR3 is TGCGCCAGCAGCCAACATGACAGCTCTGGAAACACCATATATTTT.